There are a few counts of the clone carrying this TCR beta chain. Its antigen remains unknown. This specimen belongs to a study of blood T cells in healthy people across ages. General study findings and limits: One million T cells yielded diversity estimates that were considered underestimates.

For the second PCR, which ran for roughly 6 to 12 cycles, a sample-barcoded 5' primer and a J-beta primer mix were used. TCRdb reprocessed the 5' RACE reads via MiXCR and lists one record per CDR3 protein. The sample records 540,000 or so distinct CDR3 sequences, under 30% being singletons. Another study also made use of these data, one on T cells of mothers and their children. That source notes: Sequencing got over 8 million TCR beta CDR3 reads from each mother and some 3 million from each child.

Sequenced sample: blood. This clonotype was obtained from a boy aged 10-17 years in good health.

The CDR3 region is CASGVLANEQFF. CDR3 DNA: TGTGCCAGCGGGGTTCTGGCCAATGAGCAGTTCTTC. This sequence joins TRBV11-2 and TRBJ2-5; D gene ambiguous. The J call is uncertain, as TRBJ2-1 better fits the DNA end. CDR1 SGHAT and CDR2 FQNNGV come from the germline V gene. The CDR3 length is 12 residues.